These 13 T cell receptor beta chains were sequenced from one sample in a study of cytomegalovirus exposure and HLA in healthy donors. PCR primers comprised 60 Vbeta and 13 Jbeta primers. The protocol was immunoSEQ multiplex PCR, while the TCRdb copy is restricted to in-frame clones and leaves out a portion. Here the sample spans about 180,000 clones, 84% being singletons. Sequencing used PBMCs. All receptors come from a girl between 2 and 10 years old in good health and CMV-seropositive.

The CDR3 is CASSLGQSYGYTF. CDR3 coding DNA: TGTGCCAGCAGCTTAGGACAGAGCTATGGCTACACCTTC. The gene calls are TRBV7-9 and TRBJ1-2; tentative D call: TRBD1 (5 bases). The CDR3 has 13 amino acids. Trimming took 1 base from V and 4 from J, leaving 7 bases between them. Germline CDR1 SEHNR, CDR2 FQNEAQ (reference sequence). The variable domain in full, completed from reference TRBV7-9 and TRBJ1-2, reads DTGVSQNPRHKITKRGQNVTFRCDPISEHNRLYWYRQTLGQGPEFLTYFQNEAQLEKSRLLSDRFSAERPKGSFSTLEIQRTEQGDSAMYLCASSLGQSYGYTFGSGTRLTVV.

The V call is TRBV28, the J call TRBJ2-5, with a weak D call TRBD2 (5 bases). V lost 1 base and J lost 1, with 10 bases in between. Germline V lookup: CDR1 MDHEN, CDR2 SYDVKM. The CDR3 runs 15 residues. CDR3 protein: CASSLFGRGQETQYF. The CDR3 region has the DNA TGTGCCAGCAGTTTATTTGGTCGGGGCCAAGAGACCCAGTACTTC.

V usage is TRBV13 and J usage is TRBJ2-7; 8 bases agree with TRBD1. CDR1 PRHDT and CDR2 FYEKMQ come from the germline V gene (reference sequence). V lost 3 bases, J lost 4 bases, and 5 bases stayed unmatched. CDR3 length: 14 residues. The CDR3 nucleotides read TGTGCCAGCAGCTTCTTGGACAGGGTATACGAGCAGTACTTC. Translated, it gives CASSFLDRVYEQYF.

The chain recombines TRBV6-1 with TRBJ2-1; 10 nucleotides align to TRBD2. Trimming took 4 bases from V and 7 from J; bases not matched to a gene: 7. The CDR3 loop spans 15 amino acids. Germline V gene lookup returns CDR1 MNHNS and CDR2 SASEGT. The CDR3 loop reads CASSGPAGGENEQFF. DNA for the CDR3: TGTGCCAGCAGTGGCCCAGCGGGGGGGGAGAATGAGCAGTTCTTC.

The gene calls are TRBV6-5 and TRBJ2-3; 8 nucleotides align to TRBD2. The CDR3 contains 16 residues. V lost 0 bases, J lost 3 bases, and 5 bases stayed unmatched. The germline CDR1 and CDR2 sequences are MNHEY and SVGAGI. CDR3 DNA sequence: TGTGCCAGCAGTTACTCCGGGAGGGCCGGGACAGATACGCAGTATTTT. Translation: CASSYSGRAGTDTQYF.

The chain links TRBV2 to TRBJ1-3, with 9 bases aligning to TRBD1. This CDR3 region has 15 residues. Germline CDR1 is SNHLY and CDR2 is FYNNEI. Trimming removed 6 bases from V and 4 bases from J; junction bases left unmatched: 7. CDR3 DNA: TGTGCCAGCAGATCCGGGACAGGGCTGGGAAACACCATATATTTT. It translates to CASRSGTGLGNTIYF.

V usage is TRBV28 and J usage is TRBJ1-1, with D perhaps TRBD1 (5 bases). CDR1 and CDR2 from the germline V gene are MDHEN and SYDVKM. The CDR3 is made up of 13 amino acids. V lost 6 bases and J 2 bases, leaving 10 bases between the germline ends. The CDR3 here is CASRDSLNTEAFF. The CDR3 coding sequence is TGTGCCAGCAGAGACAGTTTAAACACTGAAGCTTTCTTT.

The chain recombines TRBV2 with TRBJ1-4; 7 nucleotides agree with TRBD1. Germline assignment: CDR1 SNHLY and CDR2 FYNNEI. CDR3 length: 16 amino acids. The trim removed 6 bases at V and 8 bases at J, leaving 15 bases unmatched. As DNA, the CDR3 is TGTGCCAGCAGAGCAGGGACAGCGGTTCTTTACGAAAAACTGTTTTTT. It encodes CASRAGTAVLYEKLFF.

This chain links TRBV7-6 with TRBJ2-7, with TRBD1 matching 9 bases. The V segment lost 4 bases and the J segment 6 bases; nucleotides outside the gene matches: 10. Per the germline V gene, CDR1 is SGHVS and CDR2 is FNYEAQ. The CDR3 runs 15 residues. This chain's CDR3 is CASSSQDRGVREQYF. The DNA for the CDR3 is TGTGCCAGCAGCTCTCAAGACAGGGGGGTCCGCGAGCAGTACTTC.

The table lists this clone with a count of one. The V gene is TRBV5-1, the J gene TRBJ2-2, with 8 bases matching TRBD2. CDR3 length: 15 amino acids. Trimming at V came to 4 bases and at J to 5 bases, leaving 7 bases not matched to a gene. Germline V gene lookup returns CDR1 SGHRS and CDR2 YFSETQ. Written as DNA, the CDR3 is TGCGCCAGCAGCAGTACTAGCGGATCTACCGGGGAGCTGTTTTTT. This sequence encodes CASSSTSGSTGELFF.

This clone showed up just a few times. The chain couples TRBV5-4 to TRBJ1-4, with D perhaps matching TRBD1 (6 bases). Per the germline V gene, CDR1 is SGHNT and CDR2 is YYREEE (reference sequence). The CDR3 is made up of 14 amino acids. Trimming left V 4 bases short and J 1 base short, with 8 bases between. CDR3 sequence reads: CASSPGVTNEKLFF. The CDR3 bases are TGTGCCAGCAGCCCAGGGGTAACTAATGAAAAACTGTTTTTT.

The rearrangement links TRBV4-1 to TRBJ2-7; no firm D call. Trimming removed 0 bases at V and 7 bases at J, with 13 bases between. The CDR3 loop spans 14 amino acids. CDR1 and CDR2 (germline): MGHRA, YSYEKL. For the CDR3, the DNA is TGCGCCAGCAGCCAAGATACGGCAGGCCGGGAGCAGTACTTC. Encoded protein: CASSQDTAGREQYF.

The V and J genes are TRBV5-1 and TRBJ2-3; D unclear. V dropped 0 bases and J dropped 7 bases, with 6 bases sitting between them. Germline CDR1 is SGHRS and CDR2 is YFSETQ. This CDR3 is 12 amino acids long. The CDR3 DNA reads as TGCGCCAGCAGCTTGGTTTATTATACGCAGTATTTT. As protein: CASSLVYYTQYF.